This T cell receptor beta chain was sequenced in a study of Graves' ophthalmopathy and Graves' hyperthyroidism. Study-level points and caveats: The study's model predicted ophthalmopathy progression at around 70% sensitivity and 72% to 85% specificity.

There are 16 residues in the CDR3. The V gene's germline CDR1 is DFQATT and CDR2 SNEGSKA (reference sequence). V trimming: 0 bases; J trimming: 3 bases; junction bases outside the gene matches: 7. This clonotype was detected only a few times. Its cognate antigen is unknown. Amplification targeted the TCR beta CDR3 regions, with RNA transcripts as the source material. Second-round multiplex PCR followed a first-round RT-PCR using HTBI primers. MiXCR was run by TCRdb on the multiplex PCR reads, yielding one entry per CDR3 protein. The sample contains around 1,200,000 distinct CDR3 sequences, about 35% of which appear only once.

Input material: peripheral blood or thyroid tissue (not recorded which). The sequence was obtained from an adult man with Graves' hyperthyroidism. The rearrangement uses TRBV20-1 and TRBJ2-2; 7 bases agree with TRBD2. The CDR3 reads CSARDREAGHTGELFF. The CDR3 nucleotides read TGCAGTGCTAGAGATCGTGAAGCGGGACACACCGGGGAGCTGTTTTTT.